Below, 21 T cell receptor beta chains from the same sample are listed, as sequenced in a study of blood T cell repertoires in COVID-19. Method: immunoSEQ multiplex PCR; TCRdb's copy keeps in-frame clones and lacks some. The sample shows about 200,000 clones, less than 85% of them seen only once. Sequenced material: peripheral blood. The receptors here all came from a woman in her 70s with acute or convalescent COVID-19.

This clone was seen once. J is TRBJ1-2 and V is TRBV6-1; 8 bases match TRBD1. The CDR3 runs 15 residues. Trimming cost V 5 bases and J 7 bases; bases outside gene matches: 12. Germline CDR1 reads MNHNS; CDR2 reads SASEGT. This CDR3 is CASSLVITDRAGYTF. CDR3 nucleotide sequence: TGTGCCAGCAGTTTAGTCATAACGGACAGGGCTGGCTACACCTTC.

The genes are TRBV7-9 and TRBJ2-1, with TRBD2 matching over 7 bases. The ends lost 5 bases at V and 4 bases at J; junction bases unmatched: 8. The germline V gene has CDR1 SEHNR and CDR2 FQNEAQ (reference sequence). The CDR3 is 15 residues long. The CDR3 DNA reads TGTGCCAGCAGCGACACGGGAGGACCGTACAATGAGCAGTTCTTC. Amino acids: CASSDTGGPYNEQFF. The full variable domain, with the rest looked up from reference TRBV7-9 and TRBJ2-1, is DTGVSQNPRHKITKRGQNVTFRCDPISEHNRLYWYRQTLGQGPEFLTYFQNEAQLEKSRLLSDRFSAERPKGSFSTLEIQRTEQGDSAMYLCASSDTGGPYNEQFFGPGTRLTVL.

This sequence joins TRBV2 and TRBJ2-5; 7 bases map to TRBD2. Germline CDR1 and CDR2: SNHLY and FYNNEI. Germline trimming cut 3 bases from V and 5 bases from J; bases unmatched to any gene: 3. The CDR3 runs 13 residues. The CDR3 region has the DNA TGTGCCAGCAGTGACGACGGGGGGGAGACCCAGTACTTC. As protein: CASSDDGGETQYF.

This clone has only a few counts. The J gene is TRBJ1-1, the V gene TRBV7-2, with D uncertain. In germline, CDR1 is SGHTA, CDR2 FQGNSA. Trimming removed 3 bases from V and 0 bases from J, with 5 bases in between. The CDR3 length is 13 residues. The CDR3 DNA reads TGTGCCAGCAGCTTTTTATTGAACACTGAAGCTTTCTTT. As protein: CASSFLLNTEAFF.

The chain joins TRBV29-1 to TRBJ1-5; D gene ambiguous. The germline V gene has CDR1 SQVTM and CDR2 ANQGSEA. This CDR3 spans 14 amino acids. The DNA of the CDR3 is TGCAGGGATGGAGGCGGGGATAGCAATCAGCCCCAGCATTTT. It yields the protein CRDGGGDSNQPQHF.

The chain joins TRBV7-2 to TRBJ1-5, with 7 bases that match TRBD1. CDR1 and CDR2 from the germline V gene are SGHTA and FQGNSA. V lost 6 bases to trimming and J lost 5 bases; unmatched junction nucleotides: 4. The CDR3 totals 13 residues. This CDR3 reads CASSFDRDQPQHF. The CDR3 nucleotides are TGTGCCAGCAGTTTTGACAGGGATCAGCCCCAGCATTTT.

This chain connects TRBV5-6 to TRBJ2-1; 9 bases match TRBD1. CDR3 length: 16 amino acids. CDR1 and CDR2 from the germline V gene are SGHDT and YYEEEE. The V gene end was trimmed by 4 bases and the J gene end by 9 bases; junction bases not matched to a gene: 14. CDR3 sequence (DNA): TGTGCCAGCAGCGCCGGGACAGGGTCTCTTGCGGTTGAGCAGTTCTTC. Encoded protein: CASSAGTGSLAVEQFF.

The chain links TRBV3-1 (or the pseudogene TRBV3-2) to TRBJ2-5; 14 positions agree with TRBD2. From germline, CDR1 is LGHDT and CDR2 YNNKEL (reference sequence). The CDR3 loop spans 16 amino acids. V lost 5 bases, J lost 4 bases, and 6 bases stayed unmatched. Written as DNA, the CDR3 is TGTGCCAGCAGCTCAGGGACTAGCGGGAGCTTAGAGACCCAGTACTTC. Translated, it gives CASSSGTSGSLETQYF.

This chain uses TRBV28 with TRBJ2-2; 8 positions match TRBD2. This CDR3 has 20 amino acids. V lost 5 bases to trimming and J lost 0 bases; unmatched junction nucleotides: 17. Germline CDR1 MDHEN, CDR2 SYDVKM. CDR3 nucleotide sequence: TGTGCCAGCAGTCCATATCTGACCGATCTAGCGGGCCCGAACACCGGGGAGCTGTTTTTT. As protein: CASSPYLTDLAGPNTGELFF. Full variable domain (outside the CDR3, taken from reference TRBV28 and TRBJ2-2): DVKVTQSSRYLVKRTGEKVFLECVQDMDHENMFWYRQDPGLGLRLIYFSYDVKMKEKGDIPEGYSVSREKKERFSLILESASTNQTSMYLCASSPYLTDLAGPNTGELFFGEGSRLTVL.

The chain combines TRBV2 with TRBJ2-7, with 13 positions matching TRBD2. The germline gives CDR1 SNHLY, CDR2 FYNNEI. The CDR3 contains 15 residues. With V trimmed by 6 bases and J by 5 bases, 7 bases remained unmatched. CDR3 in amino acids: CASRWTSGSPNEQYF. The CDR3 DNA sequence: TGTGCCAGCAGATGGACTAGCGGGAGTCCCAACGAGCAGTACTTC.

In its sample, this clone was seen once. V and J are TRBV5-5 and TRBJ1-4; D is unresolved. Per the germline V gene, CDR1 is SGHKS and CDR2 is YYEKEE (reference sequence). This CDR3 comprises 12 residues. V was pared by 0 bases and J by 13 bases, with 10 bases between. CDR3 nucleotide sequence: TGTGCCAGCAGCTTGGGTAGACGGGGACTGTTTTTT. Translated: CASSLGRRGLFF.

J is TRBJ2-3 and V is TRBV28, with TRBD2 matching over 9 bases. The CDR3 is made up of 17 amino acids. Germline-derived CDR1 and CDR2 are MDHEN and SYDVKM. Trimming took 8 bases from V and 0 from J; bases not matched to a gene: 12. CDR3: CASGGPAGGSSTDTQYF. CDR3 bases: TGTGCCAGCGGGGGACCGGCGGGAGGGTCGAGCACAGATACGCAGTATTTT. Full variable domain (remainder filled in from reference TRBV28 and TRBJ2-3): DVKVTQSSRYLVKRTGEKVFLECVQDMDHENMFWYRQDPGLGLRLIYFSYDVKMKEKGDIPEGYSVSREKKERFSLILESASTNQTSMYLCASGGPAGGSSTDTQYFGPGTRLTVL.

V is TRBV11-2 and J is TRBJ1-2; D gene ambiguous. This CDR3 contains 13 residues. V was clipped by 4 bases and J by 2 bases, with 8 bases between them. The germline V gene encodes CDR1 SGHAT and CDR2 FQNNGV. CDR3 sequence (DNA): TGTGCCAGCAGCTCGAGCTTAAACTATGGCTACACCTTC. It encodes CASSSSLNYGYTF.

The chain links TRBV5-6 to TRBJ2-2; TRBD2 matches at 16 bases. Germline CDR1 is SGHDT and CDR2 is YYEEEE. The CDR3 has 19 residues. Trimming at V came to 3 bases and at J to 3 bases, leaving 8 bases not matched to a gene. The CDR3 here is CASSYPGLAGGLDTGELFF. The CDR3 DNA sequence: TGTGCCAGCAGCTACCCGGGACTAGCGGGAGGGCTTGACACCGGGGAGCTGTTTTTT. Variable domain in full (rest from reference TRBV5-6 and TRBJ2-2): DAGVTQSPTHLIKTRGQQVTLRCSPKSGHDTVSWYQQALGQGPQFIFQYYEEEERQRGNFPDRFSGHQFPNYSSELNVNALLLGDSALYLCASSYPGLAGGLDTGELFFGEGSRLTVL.

This clone came up many times. V is TRBV28 and J is TRBJ1-4; tentative D call: TRBD1 (5 bases). From germline, CDR1 is MDHEN and CDR2 SYDVKM. The CDR3 covers 15 residues. Trimming removed 3 bases from V and 4 bases from J, with 12 bases in between. The CDR3 coding sequence is TGTGCCAGCAGTTTTGGGGTTCAGGGTAATGAAAAACTGTTTTTT. As protein: CASSFGVQGNEKLFF. The variable domain in full, with the rest retrieved from reference TRBV28 and TRBJ1-4, is DVKVTQSSRYLVKRTGEKVFLECVQDMDHENMFWYRQDPGLGLRLIYFSYDVKMKEKGDIPEGYSVSREKKERFSLILESASTNQTSMYLCASSFGVQGNEKLFFGSGTQLSVL.

V is TRBV28 and J is TRBJ1-2; D unclear. Per the germline V gene, CDR1 is MDHEN and CDR2 is SYDVKM. The CDR3 runs to 12 residues. V lost 3 bases to trimming and J lost 8 bases, with 10 bases between them. The CDR3 sequence is CASSLLGEGYTF. CDR3 DNA: TGTGCCAGCAGTTTGTTAGGAGAAGGCTACACCTTC.

This clone was picked up a small number of times. The chain has TRBV28 and TRBJ2-1; 9 bases map to TRBD2. Trimming at V came to 6 bases and at J to 0 bases, leaving 9 bases not matched to a gene. The CDR3 length is 17 residues. CDR1 is MDHEN and CDR2 is SYDVKM in the germline V gene. The CDR3 loop reads CASRQSSGVTSYNEQFF. CDR3 coding DNA: TGTGCCAGCAGACAGTCTAGCGGGGTAACCTCCTACAATGAGCAGTTCTTC. Variable domain in full (rest from reference TRBV28 and TRBJ2-1): DVKVTQSSRYLVKRTGEKVFLECVQDMDHENMFWYRQDPGLGLRLIYFSYDVKMKEKGDIPEGYSVSREKKERFSLILESASTNQTSMYLCASRQSSGVTSYNEQFFGPGTRLTVL.

The chain uses TRBV5-1 and TRBJ1-1, with D unclear. V lost 3 bases, J lost 0 bases, and 9 bases lay in between. Germline V gene sequence: CDR1 SGHRS, CDR2 YFSETQ. This CDR3 is built from 14 residues. This CDR3 is CASSSEGLNTEAFF. The CDR3, as DNA: TGCGCCAGCAGCTCGGAGGGTTTGAACACTGAAGCTTTCTTT.

The chain has TRBV28 and TRBJ2-6, with a possible D match to TRBD2 (7 bases). This CDR3 region has 15 residues. V dropped 4 bases and J dropped 4 bases, with 11 bases sitting between them. The germline V gene has CDR1 MDHEN and CDR2 SYDVKM. In DNA, the CDR3 is TGTGCCAGCAGTTCACGGGGGGCGGGGGCCAACGTCCTGACTTTC. The encoded protein is CASSSRGAGANVLTF.

Here the CDR3 DNA reads TGTGCCAGCAGCCAACTGACAGGGAACACTGAAGCTTTCTTT. The encoded protein is CASSQLTGNTEAFF. The chain is built from TRBV3-1 (or the pseudogene TRBV3-2) and TRBJ1-1; a possible D gene is TRBD1 (6 bases). The CDR3 length is 14 residues. V was trimmed by 2 bases and J by 1 base, leaving 8 bases between them. Germline lookup yields CDR1 LGHDT and CDR2 YNNKEL (reference sequence).

The gene calls are TRBV7-6 and TRBJ2-1; D might be TRBD1 (6 bases). Trimming took 5 bases from V and 3 from J, leaving 17 bases between them. Germline V gene sequence: CDR1 SGHVS, CDR2 FNYEAQ. The CDR3 covers 16 residues. The CDR3 DNA is TGTGCCAGCAGCCAAGAAACGCGGACAGTCTACAATGAGCAGTTCTTC. Translation: CASSQETRTVYNEQFF.